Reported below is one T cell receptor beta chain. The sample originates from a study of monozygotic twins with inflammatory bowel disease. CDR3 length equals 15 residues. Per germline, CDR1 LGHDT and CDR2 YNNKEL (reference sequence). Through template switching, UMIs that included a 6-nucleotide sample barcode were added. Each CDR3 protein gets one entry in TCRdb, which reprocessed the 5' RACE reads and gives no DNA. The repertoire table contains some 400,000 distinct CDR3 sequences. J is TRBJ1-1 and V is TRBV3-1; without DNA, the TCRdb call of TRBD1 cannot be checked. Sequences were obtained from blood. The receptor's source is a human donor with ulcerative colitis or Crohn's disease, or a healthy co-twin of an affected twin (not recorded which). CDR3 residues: CASSPPGTGSTEAFF.